This TCR beta chain was identified during a study of T-cell reconstitution after alpha-beta-depleted transplantation in children. CDR1 is SGHRS and CDR2 is YFSETQ in the germline V gene. V was pared by 0 bases and J by 2 bases, with 5 bases of the junction left unmatched. The CDR3 has 16 residues. Whole-study findings and limits: A year post-transplant, T-cell counts and diversity derived mostly from newly produced T cells. After transplant, high TCRbeta diversity at day 60 in some patients arose from surviving recipient T cells and thymic progenitors. In patients about two months after transplant, alpha-beta T cells reportedly arose from several hundred expanded graft clones.

The TCRbeta library was prepared with unique molecular identifiers. Each CDR3 protein gets one entry after TCRdb re-called the PCR reads with MiXCR. The sample holds about 830,000 distinct CDR3 sequences; roughly 16% are singletons and the top ten take approximately 4.5%. As concerns this clonotype: Antigen: not known.

The sequence was collected from a male patient aged 10 to 17 who had a stem cell transplant for acute lymphoblastic leukemia, so the T cells may come from the graft donor. This chain connects TRBV5-1 to TRBJ1-5; 7 bases fit TRBD1. The source was PBMCs, mostly from graft donor cells, collected 360 days after TCRalphabeta/CD19-depleted stem cell transplant. CDR3 DNA: TGCGCCAGCAGCTTGGGACAGGGTTCGGGCAATCAGCCCCAGCATTTT. It specifies CASSLGQGSGNQPQHF.